Sequencing of this T cell receptor beta chain was carried out in a study of technical replicates of blood from a few donors. The repertoire was sequenced with immunoSEQ multiplex PCR; TCRdb's copy has only in-frame clones and lacks some. The sample has about 74,000 clones, around 93% seen once. Germline CDR1 and CDR2: SGHRS and YFSETQ. The V segment lost 7 bases and the J segment 0 bases; nucleotides outside the gene matches: 12. The CDR3 contains 18 residues. The chain combines TRBV5-1 with TRBJ2-2, with 10 bases that match TRBD2. Sequenced input: T cells isolated from PBMCs. This TCR was recovered from a human donor in good health. Written as DNA, the CDR3 is TGCGCCAGCTCCTTGAGTCTAGCGGGGGCCTCGAACACCGGGGAGCTGTTTTTT. This translates into CASSLSLAGASNTGELFF.